The clone carrying this T cell receptor beta chain was observed a few times. The data stem from a study of cytomegalovirus exposure and HLA in healthy donors. PCR used 60 Vbeta primers and 13 Jbeta primers. Some clones are missing from TCRdb's copy, which holds only in-frame ones; the method was immunoSEQ multiplex PCR. Here the sample spans 150,000 to 200,000 clones, over 60% being singletons. CDR3 length equals 11 residues. The clonotype was recovered from a woman aged 40-49 years in good health and CMV-seronegative. The sample consisted of PBMCs. The rearrangement links TRBV21-1 to TRBJ1-2. TRBV21-1 is a recognized pseudogene. The CDR3 region is CASRRVYGYTF. In nucleotides, the CDR3 is TGTGCCAGCAGGCGGGTCTATGGCTACACCTTC.